These 10 T cell receptor beta chains were sequenced from one sample in a study of spatial heterogeneity in lung cancer. In TCRdb, the 5' RACE reads were re-called with MiXCR into one record per CDR3 protein. The sample consists of about 38,000 distinct CDR3 sequences, 6% to 8% of them appearing once. This sample's time point: sample taken at primary tumor resection. This specimen was PBMCs, taken at surgery. The receptors derive from a male donor with early-stage non-small cell lung cancer.

This clonotype showed up many times. The V and J genes are TRBV20-1 and TRBJ2-7, with 10 bases matching TRBD1. The V gene's germline CDR1 is DFQATT and CDR2 SNEGSKA (reference sequence). The V and J ends lost 6 bases and 3 bases, in that order; junction bases with no gene match: 11. The CDR3 has 15 amino acids. The CDR3 loop reads CSAPGGDRGYYEQYF. CDR3 nucleotides: TGCAGTGCCCCGGGGGGGGACAGGGGCTACTACGAGCAGTACTTC.

The chain is built from TRBV25-1 and TRBJ1-1, with 10 bases matching TRBD1. Germline V CDR1 and CDR2: MGHDK, SYGVNS. The V gene end was trimmed by 2 bases and the J gene end by 0 bases; junction bases not matched to a gene: 6. The CDR3 runs 17 residues. This CDR3 reads CASSERDRGKLNTEAFF. The CDR3 coding sequence is TGTGCCAGCAGTGAAAGGGACAGGGGAAAACTGAACACTGAAGCTTTCTTT.

This clonotype occurred many times. The chain uses TRBV7-2 and TRBJ2-3; 7 bases match TRBD2. Germline loops: CDR1 SGHTA, CDR2 FQGNSA. The CDR3 totals 15 residues. Trimming took 4 bases from V and 1 from J; bases not matched to a gene: 5. The CDR3 protein is CASSSLTSGTDTQYF. For the CDR3, the DNA is TGTGCCAGCAGCTCACTAACTAGCGGCACAGATACGCAGTATTTT.

The chain combines TRBV12-3 or TRBV12-4 with TRBJ1-2; tentatively, D is TRBD1 (5 bases). This CDR3 is 14 amino acids long. Trimming cost V 2 bases and J 4 bases, with 11 bases left between them. The CDR3 DNA is TGTGCCAGCAGTTTAATCGGGCAGGGCTATGGCTACACCTTC. Encoded protein: CASSLIGQGYGYTF.

This clonotype has a count of ten or more. This chain joins TRBV7-2 and TRBJ2-5; no reliable D call. The germline gives CDR1 SGHTA, CDR2 FQGNSA. CDR3 size: 13 residues. V was clipped by 1 base and J by 5 bases, with 8 bases between them. CDR3 in DNA: TGTGCCAGCAGCTTAGAAGTGCGGGAGACCCAGTACTTC. It codes for CASSLEVRETQYF.

This clonotype came up a few times. The rearrangement links TRBV9 to TRBJ2-1; TRBD2 matches at 9 bases. CDR1 SGDLS and CDR2 YYNGEE come from the germline V gene. The length of the CDR3 is 15 residues. The junction had 0 bases not matched to a gene; V was cut back by 2 bases and J by 0 bases. CDR3 protein: CASSVSGSSYNEQFF. For the CDR3, the DNA is TGTGCCAGCAGCGTTAGCGGGAGCTCCTACAATGAGCAGTTCTTC.

This clonotype was observed a few times. Here the CDR3 reads CASSLRVDPTDTQYF. CDR3 sequence (DNA): TGCGCCAGCAGCTTACGGGTGGATCCCACAGATACGCAGTATTTT. The chain employs TRBV5-1 and TRBJ2-3; D not resolved. The length of the CDR3 is 15 residues. Between the trimmed V and J ends, which lost 2 bases and 2 bases, there was a span of 12 bases. Germline CDR1 is SGHRS and CDR2 is YFSETQ.

This clonotype was detected only a few times. This sequence joins TRBV6-8 and TRBJ2-3; 11 bases agree with TRBD2. CDR1 and CDR2 from the germline V gene are MNHGY and SAAAGT. Trimming cost V 2 bases and J 4 bases; bases outside gene matches: 2. The length of the CDR3 is 15 residues. In DNA, the CDR3 is TGTGCCAGCAGTTACACTAGCGGGGGCCCAGATACGCAGTATTTT. It translates to CASSYTSGGPDTQYF.

This clonotype was counted at least ten times. The gene calls are TRBV29-1 and TRBJ1-1; D is unclear. This CDR3 comprises 10 residues. V lost 5 bases, J lost 5 bases, and 6 bases lay in between. Germline CDR1 SQVTM, CDR2 ANQGSEA. The CDR3 DNA is TGCAGCGTTTGGGGAACTGAAGCTTTCTTT. It is translated as CSVWGTEAFF.

In its sample, this clonotype was seen many times. V gene TRBV13 combines with J gene TRBJ1-6; D gene unclear. The germline gives CDR1 PRHDT, CDR2 FYEKMQ (reference sequence). V shed 3 bases and J shed 11 bases, with 8 bases lying between them. This CDR3 spans 12 amino acids. This CDR3 reads CASSFSGAPLHF. The DNA of the CDR3 is TGTGCCAGCAGCTTCTCCGGGGCACCCCTCCACTTT.